This entry describes one T cell receptor beta chain. No antigen is known for it. There are no base qualities to consult, and no much larger clone falls within one base. The TCR beta CDR3 regions were amplified from the RNA transcripts. For the first round of RT-PCR on the TCR CDR3, the HTBI primer set was used together with the Qiagen OneStep RT-PCR kit. Libraries were constructed in a second round of multiplex PCR, after which size selection and purification were carried out. Libraries were sequenced paired-end with 100 bp reads on an Illumina HiSeq2000. The paper's data handling went like this. SOAPnuke was used to process the raw data, removing reads that contained adapters or uncalled bases, had a mean Phred below 15, or lacked an exact match to the constant primer or identifier. COPE v1.2.5 was used to merge high-quality paired reads, and clonotypes were defined as unique nucleotide sequences. Clonotypes were aligned to IMGT TRBV, TRBD and TRBJ reference segments using MiTCR v1.1. The analysis was restricted to V-J combinations with a frequency above 0.0001, which together covered 99% to 99.2% of the repertoires. The TCS score was defined as the ratio of F50 (clonal expansion) to E x V (chaos), calculated using BLOSUM62-based TCRdist between CDR3 peptides within each V-J. Welch's t-statistics and random forest reduced approximately 520 V-J features to some 14, which were used in a naive Bayes classifier (R e1071). TCRdb applied fastp at Q25 and MiXCR to the public reads, then kept only in-frame beta chains. For every CDR3 protein sequence, its rows merge into one entry that carries the most common genes and DNA. TCRdb's processing, not the authors' own work, is the source of the V and J calls. This sample lists under 400,000 distinct CDR3 sequences; around 18% were detected once. The ten largest clones add up to roughly 15% of the sample.

In the ophthalmopathy patients, disease was moderately to severely active, with a Clinical Activity Score of 3 or more, a NOSPECS grade of 4 or more, and a duration of less than 3 months. Patients with uncontrolled infections, other autoimmune diseases, pregnancy or lactation were excluded. Diagnoses relied on clinical symptoms, serum thyroxine and TRAb, thyroid ultrasound and orbital computed tomography. Ficoll-Paque density gradient centrifugation was used to isolate PBMCs from about 9.4 ml of fresh peripheral blood. Trizol reagent was used to extract total RNA, and RNA quality was then checked on an Agilent 2100 Bioanalyzer. This specimen belongs to a study of T cells in Graves' hyperthyroidism and ophthalmopathy (dated by TCRdb to the late 2010s). As for the study more broadly: Peripheral blood was sampled at the time of initial diagnosis, prior to any treatment. To identify TCR V-J signatures that set the groups apart, the researchers used a discovery cohort of 90 to 100 patients, made up of roughly 45 with Graves' ophthalmopathy and some 58 with stable Graves' hyperthyroidism. Prospective prediction of ophthalmopathy was tested in an independent validation cohort of 18 to 20 hyperthyroidism patients and some 17 patients who later progressed to ophthalmopathy. The roughly 100 discovery patients were randomly divided into training and test sets at a 7:3 ratio. The study also compared thyroid tissue and blood T-cell repertoires from several Graves' hyperthyroidism patients. Once sampling was done, hyperthyroidism patients were given methimazole at a starting dose of 30 mg daily, whereas ophthalmopathy patients were given high-dose intravenous methylprednisolone. The paper describes TCR Vbeta CDR3 sequencing of 135 peripheral blood samples, made up of around 41 ophthalmopathy patients, 70 to 80 hyperthyroidism patients and about 17 progressor patients.

Reading the germline V gene gives CDR1 SGHAT and CDR2 FQNNGV. V gives up 2 bases and J gives up 4 bases, and the segment between their germline ends measures 13 bases. Including the terminal cysteine and phenylalanine, the CDR3 comprises 15 residues. Of the read, only the CDR3 DNA is kept; its 45 bases are in frame from base 1. On the study overall, not on this receptor specifically: No statistical method was used to set the sample size in advance, and investigators knew the group allocation. In validation, the model predicted progression to ophthalmopathy with approximately 71% sensitivity and around 72% specificity, a median of approximately 6.5 months before onset. Most expanded thyroid clonotypes (frequency above 0.001) were also detected in blood, suggesting blood repertoires may reflect thyroid immune responses. Ophthalmopathy was separated from stable hyperthyroidism by a 13 V-J signature model, with just over 85% sensitivity and roughly 81% specificity obtained in cross-validation and 80%/75% obtained in testing.

This receptor was taken from a woman aged 40 to 55 with Graves' ophthalmopathy. The rearranged segments are TRBV11-2 and TRBJ2-3, with no reliable assignment of the D segment. Sequences were obtained from blood. The sequence in DNA is TGTGCCAGCAGCTTAAGTTGGCTGGGCCCAGATACGCAGTATTTT. Its translation reads: CASSLSWLGPDTQYF.